A single T cell receptor (beta chain) is shown here with its context. The target antigen is unknown. Germline V gene data show CDR1 as ENHRY and CDR2 as SYGVKD. The trim removed 4 bases at V and 4 bases at J, leaving 17 bases unmatched. This CDR3 has 18 amino acids. The data were taken from a study of T cell responses to AZD1222 COVID-19 vaccine. Measured with immunoSEQ multiplex PCR; TCRdb has only the in-frame clones, and not every one. The sample lists 58,000 or so clones, around 84% occurring once. Overall study results and limits: The study found vaccine-associated CD4 TCRs spanning spike, dominant at 160-218 and 743-854. Of spike-specific TCRs, nearly half reportedly target regions left unmutated in variants. There were mostly white British donors and more females than males, and clonal diversity was possibly underestimated. Of the AZD1222 recipients, only 5 to 7 were seropositive at baseline.

This clonotype was sampled from an adult in good health. The chain recombines TRBV10-3 with TRBJ2-7, with TRBD1 identical over 9 bases. The sequencing used peripheral blood, collected on day 0 of AZD1222 vaccination. CDR3 bases: TGTGCCATCAGTGCCAACCTCCGGACAGGGGCCAACTCATACGAGCAGTACTTC. This codes for CAISANLRTGANSYEQYF.